The text below deals with one T cell receptor beta chain. The antigen remains undetermined. CDR3 length: 16 amino acids. Method: immunoSEQ multiplex PCR; TCRdb's copy keeps in-frame clones and lacks some. The sample lists some 2,500,000 clones; roughly 92% were seen once. Donation came from healthy HIV-negative adults that had no recent acute infections or vaccinations. The record originates from a study of shared clonotypes between healthy human individuals. Points from the study as a whole: Relative to clonotypes present in all four donors, those not shared had lower generation probabilities.

The sequence was obtained from a man between 18 and 29 years old in good health. Some clones in this sample may be carry-over from other donors' samples. The chain uses TRBV21-1 and TRBJ1-2. TRBV21-1 represents a pseudogene. The sample consisted of naive CD4+ T cells from PBMCs. The subset denotes: CD45RA+ positively selected. DNA for the CDR3: TGTGCCAGCAGCAAAGTTGCAGGAGAAGTGGACTATGGCTACACCTTC. Translated: CASSKVAGEVDYGYTF.